This T cell receptor (beta chain) was observed in a study of control samples from healthy donors and cancer patients. The repertoire was sequenced with immunoSEQ multiplex PCR; TCRdb's copy has only in-frame clones and lacks some. The top ten clones hold roughly 3.4% of a sample with more than 100,000 clones, about nine tenths of them seen once. CDR3 length: 15 amino acids. Between the trimmed V and J ends, which lost 3 bases and 7 bases, there was a span of 16 bases. The V gene's germline CDR1 is SGHTS and CDR2 YDEGEE. The chain recombines TRBV5-8 with TRBJ1-4; D unclear. The sample taken for sequencing was blood. The origin of this receptor is a man between 40 and 49 years old in good health. Here the CDR3 DNA reads TGTGCCAGCAGCTCGCTTTGGCTGGGCGGTGAAAAACTGTTTTTT. Amino acid sequence: CASSSLWLGGEKLFF.